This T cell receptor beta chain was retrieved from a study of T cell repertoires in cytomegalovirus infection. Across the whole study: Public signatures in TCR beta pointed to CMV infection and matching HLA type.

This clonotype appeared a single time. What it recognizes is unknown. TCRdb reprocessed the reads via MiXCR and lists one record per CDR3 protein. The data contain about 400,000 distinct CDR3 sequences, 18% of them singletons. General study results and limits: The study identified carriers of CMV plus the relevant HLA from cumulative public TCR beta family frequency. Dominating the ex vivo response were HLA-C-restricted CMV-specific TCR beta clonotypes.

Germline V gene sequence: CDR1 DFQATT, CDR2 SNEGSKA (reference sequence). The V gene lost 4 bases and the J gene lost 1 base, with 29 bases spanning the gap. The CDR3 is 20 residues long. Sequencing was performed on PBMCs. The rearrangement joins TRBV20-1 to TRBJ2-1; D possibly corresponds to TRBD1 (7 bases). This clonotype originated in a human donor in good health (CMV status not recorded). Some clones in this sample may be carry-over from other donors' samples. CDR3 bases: TGCAGTGCTAAGCCTCAGACAGGGTGGGGGGAGGCCCAATCCTACAATGAGCAGTTCTTC. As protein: CSAKPQTGWGEAQSYNEQFF.